The TCR beta chain described here comes from a study of radiotherapy plus CTLA-4 blockade in lung cancer. Study information: There were objective responses in 18% of patients, and around 31% had disease control.

The repertoire was sequenced with immunoSEQ multiplex PCR; TCRdb's copy has only in-frame clones and lacks some. Counted here are some 73,000 clones, roughly 70% occurring once; the ten biggest clones make up roughly 10%. The CDR3 totals 14 residues. J gave up 6 bases and V 6 bases, and 3 bases lay outside the gene matches. CDR1 MNHEY and CDR2 SMNVEV come from the germline V gene (reference sequence). A remark on this clone: No antigen is known for it.

Whole-study findings and limits: Reports identified early blood T cell clone dynamics, with interferon-beta, as the best response predictor. Radiotherapy with ipilimumab was followed by blood expansion of tumor-derived clones.

Each patient with chemo-refractory metastatic non-small-cell lung cancer was treated with focal radiation plus CTLA-4 blockade using ipilimumab. This sequence joins TRBV27 and TRBJ1-6, with 9 positions matching TRBD1. The receptor comes from a human donor with non-small cell lung cancer whose response to radiotherapy plus ipilimumab could not be evaluated. The input for sequencing was peripheral blood, taken from a patient treated with radiotherapy plus ipilimumab. This CDR3 is CASRGTGRNSPLHF. In nucleotides, the CDR3 is TGTGCCAGCAGGGGGACAGGGCGTAATTCACCCCTCCACTTT.